The rows below give T cell receptor beta chains drawn from one sample of a study of T-cell memory formation after mild COVID-19. TCRdb fed the 5' RACE reads into MiXCR, producing one record per CDR3 protein. The sample contains about 400,000 distinct CDR3 sequences, 14% of which appear only once. Sample: PBMCs or a T cell subset sorted from them (not recorded which). The receptors shown here come from a man younger than 35 who had mild COVID-19 (a few samples of this study predate the infection). Cell type and time point are not known. Both conserved end residues are part of each CDR3. D genes are given only for firm matches. Not every row has a clone size; where given, it reads once, few, many or a size class.

>TRBD1|TRBJ1-4|-|TRBV5-5
TGTGCCAGCAGAACCGGGACAGGGGGAATGGAGGAAAAACTGTTTTTT
CASRTGTGGMEEKLFF
>-|TRBJ1-5|few|TRBV7-2
TGTGCCAGCAGCTCTCTTGGGGACCAGCCCCAGCATTTT
CASSSLGDQPQHF
>-|TRBJ1-1|-|TRBV7-3
TGTGCCAGCAGCTCCGCCGGGTCTCACACTGAAGCTTTCTTT
CASSSAGSHTEAFF
>-|TRBJ2-6|few|TRBV2
TGTGCCAGCAGTGCAGGGTCCTCTGGGGCCAACGTCCTGACTTTC
CASSAGSSGANVLTF
>-|TRBJ2-1|many|TRBV10-3
TGTGCCATCGGGGAACGGCAGGGGAATGAGCAGTTCTTC
CAIGERQGNEQFF
>-|TRBJ2-1|many|TRBV6-2/TRBV6-3
TGTGCCAGCAGCCAGACGGATGAGCAGTTCTTC
CASSQTDEQFF
>-|TRBJ2-3|-|TRBV11-2
TGTGCCAGCAGCTCAATAGCGGAACGCACAGATACGCAGTATTTT
CASSSIAERTDTQYF
>-|TRBJ2-5|-|TRBV29-1
TGCAGCGTTGAAAAGGGTGCAGGTCGAGAGACCCAGTACTTC
CSVEKGAGRETQYF
>TRBD2|TRBJ2-3|few|TRBV20-1
TGCAGTGCCCGCGCGGGGGGGCACCTAGATACGCAGTATTTT
CSARAGGHLDTQYF
>-|TRBJ2-5|-|TRBV7-9
TGTGCCAGCAGCCCAATGACGGGGGTGGAGACCCAGTACTTC
CASSPMTGVETQYF
>-|TRBJ2-1|few|TRBV6-5
TGTGCCAGCAGTTACGGGGGGGCTAACAATGAGCAGTTCTTC
CASSYGGANNEQFF
>TRBD2|TRBJ2-5|-|TRBV20-1
TGCAGCCCCCAAGTGGCGGGGGGGGCAGGAGAGACCCAGTACTTC
CSPQVAGGAGETQYF
>-|TRBJ2-3|few|TRBV6-6
TGTGCCAGCAGTGGCGCTTACACAGATACGCAGTATTTT
CASSGAYTDTQYF
>TRBD1|TRBJ2-1|-|TRBV2
TGTGCCAGCACTCCGGACAGGGGAGATGAGCAGTTCTTC
CASTPDRGDEQFF
>-|TRBJ2-1|-|TRBV7-9
TGTGCCAGCACCACCCTAAGGCAGGGGAACAATGAGCAGTTCTTC
CASTTLRQGNNEQFF